This T cell receptor (beta chain) originates from a study of OX40 agonist ivuxolimab in advanced cancers. General notes on the study: Ivuxolimab was a fully human IgG2 agonistic monoclonal antibody targeting the costimulatory receptor OX40 (CD134). The monotherapy dose-escalation portion (N ≈ 52 patients) of the phase I ivuxolimab trial is reported in the paper. Peripheral TCRbeta sequencing was intended to test whether TCR sequence diversity was altered and clonal T-cell expansion was caused by ivuxolimab. Among the roughly 52 dose-escalation patients, about 19 had hepatocellular carcinoma, roughly 15 melanoma, 9 renal cell carcinoma and 9 head and neck cancer. Partial responses occurred in three dose-escalation patients, of whom one had hepatocellular carcinoma and two had cutaneous melanoma. The dose-escalation cohort was almost 85% male with a mean age of about 60 years, ranging from roughly 23 to 90. Patients were allowed to have had prior anti-PD-1, anti-PD-L1 or anti-CTLA-4 therapy, and approximately 40% of the dose-escalation patients had previously received checkpoint inhibitors. Intravenous ivuxolimab was administered to patients every 2 weeks at six dose levels: 0.01, 0.1, 0.3, 1.5, 3 and 10 mg/kg. The research as a whole found: On average, CD8+ T cells showed more expanded clones than CD4+ T cells after ivuxolimab. Partial responders in the 0.1-3.0 mg/kg groups had among the lowest normalized peripheral clonal expansion, especially among CD8+ T cells. Low levels of normalized T-cell clonal expansion were also seen in some nonresponding patients. The antigen specificity of the peripheral T cells that underwent clonal expansion was not determined. At doses of 0.1 to 3.0 mg/kg, clonal expansion of both CD4+ and CD8+ T cells in blood was seen between baseline and week 6.

The trial excluded patients who had a history of autoimmune disease or who were on systemic immunosuppression. Peripheral blood for TCR sequencing was collected from all dose cohorts at baseline, on cycle 4 day 1, and on cycle 7 day 1. Samples came from an open-label, multicenter, first-in-human phase I dose-escalation trial of ivuxolimab. Adults with locally advanced or metastatic head and neck squamous cell, hepatocellular, melanoma or renal cell carcinoma were enrolled in the trial. Before TCR sequencing, CD4+ T cells and CD8+ T cells from peripheral blood were sorted into separate populations. Genomic DNA was extracted from sorted cells for sequencing of the TCRbeta CDR3 region. The immunoSEQ Assay was used to sequence the TCRbeta CDR3 regions. This immuneACCESS table, as held by TCRdb, lists in-frame sequences with V and J called but not all clones. Of the missing ones, under half trace to an unresolved V gene in checked studies; the others have no known cause. Present in this sample are about 65,000 clones, about nine tenths of which were seen just once. 0.8% to 1.2% of the sample belongs to the ten largest clones.

CDR1 is given as SNHLY and CDR2 as FYNNEI, both from the germline V gene. V gives up 6 bases and J gives up 2 bases, and the segment between their germline ends measures 12 bases. From cysteine to phenylalanine, the CDR3 is 14 amino acids long. Left in the record is the CDR3 DNA by itself, 42 bases read in frame from the first base. To note about this clone: It has no known antigen specificity. Base-call qualities are not available, and no considerably larger clone is one nucleotide away.

This sequence originates from an adult with an advanced solid tumor such as melanoma, head and neck, liver or kidney cancer. In this chain, TRBV2 is recombined with TRBJ2-3; TRBD2 is perhaps the D gene, given 5 matching bases. The sequenced sample was CD4+ or CD8+ T cells sorted from blood, obtained in a trial of the OX40 agonist ivuxolimab. CDR3 protein: CASREIGLTDTQYF. In nucleotide form, the sequence is TGTGCCAGCAGAGAGATCGGACTCACAGATACGCAGTATTTT.